Each of the 8 T cell receptor beta chains below was sequenced from the same sample in a study of OX40 agonist ivuxolimab in advanced cancers. Assay: immunoSEQ multiplex PCR; the TCRdb copy retains only in-frame clones and omits some. The data show tens of thousands of clones, approximately 94% seen once. Here the sequenced sample was CD4+ or CD8+ T cells sorted from blood, taken in a trial of the OX40 agonist ivuxolimab. The receptors shown here come from an adult with an advanced solid tumor such as melanoma, head and neck, liver or kidney cancer.

This chain joins TRBV11-3 and TRBJ2-1; 14 bases match TRBD2. Germline V gene sequence: CDR1 SGHNT, CDR2 YENEEA. This CDR3 region has 17 residues. J lost 4 bases, V lost 5 bases, and 7 bases had no gene match. The CDR3 sequence is CASSPGTSGSIYNEQFF. CDR3 bases: TGTGCCAGCAGCCCCGGGACTAGCGGGAGTATTTACAATGAGCAGTTCTTC.

The chain carries TRBV18 and TRBJ2-5; D is uncertain. The CDR3 is made up of 16 amino acids. Germline assignment: CDR1 KGHSH and CDR2 LQKENI. V was shortened by 2 bases and J by 1 base, with 14 bases between the two germline ends. The CDR3 region is CASSPGLLHFQETQYF. The CDR3 DNA is TGTGCCAGCTCACCAGGGCTCCTACATTTCCAAGAGACCCAGTACTTC.

This sequence joins TRBV7-2 and TRBJ1-5; D gene unclear. The germline V and J ends were trimmed by 3 bases and 6 bases, with 9 bases remaining between them. The CDR3 runs to 13 residues. CDR1 and CDR2 (germline): SGHTA, FQGNSA. CDR3 in DNA: TGTGCCAGCAGCTTTGGAGGGAGTCAGCCCCAGCATTTT. Translating it yields CASSFGGSQPQHF.

The V and J genes are TRBV11-2 and TRBJ2-6; 9 nucleotides agree with TRBD1. The germline V gene has CDR1 SGHAT and CDR2 FQNNGV. The CDR3 contains 18 residues. With V trimmed by 6 bases and J by 0 bases, 9 bases remained unmatched. The CDR3 sequence is CASRPPGTGSSGANVLTF. The CDR3 bases are TGTGCCAGCAGACCACCCGGGACAGGGAGCTCTGGGGCCAACGTCCTGACTTTC.

The rearrangement joins TRBV5-6 to TRBJ1-3, with TRBD1 matching 9 bases. Germline V gene sequence: CDR1 SGHDT, CDR2 YYEEEE. V trimming: 4 bases; J trimming: 4 bases; junction bases outside the gene matches: 9. The length of the CDR3 is 16 residues. The CDR3 loop reads CASSLGTGSPGNTIYF. DNA for the CDR3: TGTGCCAGCAGCCTCGGGACAGGGAGTCCGGGAAACACCATATATTTT. Based on the CDR3 plus reference TRBV5-6 and TRBJ1-3, the full variable domain is DAGVTQSPTHLIKTRGQQVTLRCSPKSGHDTVSWYQQALGQGPQFIFQYYEEEERQRGNFPDRFSGHQFPNYSSELNVNALLLGDSALYLCASSLGTGSPGNTIYFGEGSWLTVV.

This sequence joins TRBV12-5 and TRBJ2-3; TRBD2 aligns across 12 bases. Germline lookup yields CDR1 LGHNT and CDR2 FRNRAP. CDR3 length equals 16 residues. Trimming took 3 bases from V and 0 from J; bases not matched to a gene: 1. The CDR3 coding sequence is TGTGCTAGTGGTTTCGGACTAGCGGGAAGCACAGATACGCAGTATTTT. Amino acids: CASGFGLAGSTDTQYF. Filled out from reference TRBV12-5 and TRBJ2-3, the complete variable domain reads DARVTQTPRHKVTEMGQEVTMRCQPILGHNTVFWYRQTMMQGLELLAYFRNRAPLDDSGMPKDRFSAEMPDATLATLKIQPSEPRDSAVYFCASGFGLAGSTDTQYFGPGTRLTVL.

V and J are TRBV6-5 and TRBJ2-7; D unclear. CDR3 length equals 13 residues. V lost 3 bases to trimming and J lost 3 bases, with 9 bases between them. Germline-derived CDR1 and CDR2 are MNHEY and SVGAGI. In DNA form, the CDR3 reads TGTGCCAGCAGTTATGTTCACAACTACGAGCAGTACTTC. Translation gives CASSYVHNYEQYF.

As DNA, the CDR3 is TGTGCCAGCAGACCCCGTGGCTCTGCCGAGCAGTACTTC. It codes for CASRPRGSAEQYF. The chain joins TRBV6-5 to TRBJ2-7; D unresolved. The germline CDR1 and CDR2 sequences are MNHEY and SVGAGI. V dropped 6 bases and J dropped 6 bases, with 15 bases sitting between them. This CDR3 comprises 13 residues.